This T cell receptor beta chain derives from a study of CD8+ T cells in alopecia areata. Across the whole study: Those treated were given oral tofacitinib at 5 to 10 mg twice daily.

This sample's treatment: oral pan-JAK inhibitor, 5-10 mg twice daily. TCR sequencing used cDNA made by reverse transcription of extracted RNA. Clones were read by immunoSEQ multiplex PCR, and TCRdb kept only the in-frame ones, dropping some. The sample records around 100,000 clones, around 50% being singletons. Study observations and caveats: Scalp and blood samples kept many expanded lesional clones throughout tofacitinib.

The count of this clone is one. Its antigen is not identified. Sequenced here: CD8+ T cells sorted from blood, sampled at week 24, from a patient treated with tofacitinib. The receptor's source is a human donor with alopecia areata.

This chain's CDR3 is CASSQGGNVNSPLHF. CDR3 in DNA: TGCGCCAGCAGCCAAGGAGGGAACGTTAATTCACCCCTCCACTTT. This chain uses TRBV4-1 with TRBJ1-6; D not resolved. V dropped 1 base and J dropped 6 bases, with 10 bases sitting between them. In germline, CDR1 is MGHRA, CDR2 YSYEKL. The CDR3 length is 15 residues.